The 23 T cell receptor beta chains in this list originate from one sample, sequenced in a study of T cell repertoires in cytomegalovirus infection. In TCRdb, the reads were re-called with MiXCR into one record per CDR3 protein. The sample lists roughly 80,000 distinct CDR3 sequences, under 30% occurring once. These receptors are not linked to any known antigen. Specimen: CD8+ T cells from cultured PBMCs, collected from culture after CMV antigen stimulation. These receptors were taken from a human donor in good health (CMV status not recorded). Some clones in this sample may be carry-over from other donors' samples.

The sample holds many counts of this clonotype. J is TRBJ1-2 and V is TRBV6-2 or TRBV6-3; 9 bases line up with TRBD1. CDR1 is MNHEY and CDR2 is SVGEGT in the germline V gene. Trimming at V came to 6 bases and at J to 2 bases, leaving 10 bases not matched to a gene. This CDR3 comprises 16 residues. The CDR3: CASRPGQGRTNYGYTF. The CDR3 DNA sequence: TGTGCCAGCAGGCCGGGACAGGGAAGGACCAACTATGGCTACACCTTC.

This clonotype was picked up one time. The V and J genes are TRBV6-2 or TRBV6-3 and TRBJ2-7; D could derive from TRBD1 or TRBD2 (5 bases each). CDR1 is MNHEY, CDR2 SVGEGT, per germline. The CDR3 covers 15 residues. V lost 6 bases and J lost 0, with 15 bases in between. The CDR3 nucleotides are TGTGCCAGCAGACCCACGGGGCCGAGCTCCTACGAGCAGTACTTC. Its protein is CASRPTGPSSYEQYF.

V usage is TRBV6-5 and J usage is TRBJ2-5; TRBD1 aligns across 10 bases. Germline CDR1 reads MNHEY; CDR2 reads SVGAGI. The CDR3 is 18 amino acids. With 6 bases clipped from V and 5 bases from J, the junction kept 18 bases outside the gene matches. CDR3 in amino acids: CASRPEKGTGEGRETQYF. For the CDR3, the DNA is TGTGCCAGCAGGCCGGAGAAGGGGACAGGGGAGGGTAGGGAGACCCAGTACTTC.

A word on this clonotype: A much larger clone lies a single base off, so this may be a read error. The V gene is TRBV7-2, the J gene TRBJ1-3; D remains ambiguous. The CDR3 sequence is 13 residues long. From germline, CDR1 is SGHTA and CDR2 FQGNSA. This CDR3 is CPSSLNSGNTIYF. In nucleotides, the CDR3 is TGTCCCAGCAGCTTAAACTCTGGAAACACCATATATTTT. The full variable domain, its missing parts supplied by reference TRBV7-2 and TRBJ1-3, is GAGVSQSPSNKVTEKGKDVELRCDPISGHTALYWYRQSLGQGLEFLIYFQGNSAPDKSGLPSDRFSAERTGGSVSTLTIQRTQQEDSAVYLCPSSLNSGNTIYFGEGSWLTVV.

This clonotype was observed a handful of times. The rearrangement joins TRBV7-9 to TRBJ2-7, with 13 positions matching TRBD2. V dropped 4 bases and J dropped 0; count of bases not matched to a gene: 9. Germline CDR1 and CDR2: SEHNR and FQNEAQ (reference sequence). The CDR3 covers 18 residues. The CDR3 nucleotides are TGTGCCAGCAGCTCTCCGGGACTAGCGGGGACGAGCTCCTACGAGCAGTACTTC. Protein sequence: CASSSPGLAGTSSYEQYF.

The rearrangement joins TRBV7-9 to TRBJ2-7; D gene unclear. CDR1 and CDR2 from the germline V gene are SEHNR and FQNEAQ (reference sequence). V was pared by 6 bases and J by 7 bases, with 13 bases between. CDR3 length equals 12 residues. The CDR3, as DNA: TGTGCCAGCAGTCCCGCGTCGCGGGAGCAGTACTTC. Its protein product is CASSPASREQYF.

This clonotype showed up many times. The V gene is TRBV11-2, the J gene TRBJ2-7; D call uncertain. The germline V and J ends were trimmed by 3 bases and 0 bases, with 6 bases remaining between them. Germline CDR1 reads SGHAT; CDR2 reads FQNNGV. CDR3 length: 13 residues. The chain's CDR3 is CASSFRSSYEQYF. The CDR3 nucleotides read TGTGCCAGCAGCTTCAGGAGCTCCTACGAGCAGTACTTC.

Many counts were recorded for this clonotype. The rearrangement joins TRBV4-1 to TRBJ1-5, with D maybe TRBD1 (5 bases). V was cut by 0 bases and J by 4 bases, with 10 bases left in between. Looked up from germline, CDR1 is MGHRA and CDR2 is YSYEKL. CDR3 length: 15 amino acids. The CDR3 sequence is CASSQENRRNQPQHF. CDR3 in DNA: TGCGCCAGCAGCCAAGAAAACAGGCGGAATCAGCCCCAGCATTTT.

This rearrangement joins TRBV28 to TRBJ1-2, with 8 positions matching TRBD1. With 6 bases clipped from V and 1 base from J, the junction kept 7 bases outside the gene matches. The length of the CDR3 is 15 residues. Per the germline V gene, CDR1 is MDHEN and CDR2 is SYDVKM. CDR3 DNA: TGTGCCAGCAGATCGACAGGGGCTAATAACTATGGCTACACCTTC. Its translation is CASRSTGANNYGYTF.

This clonotype has only a few counts. The gene calls are TRBV20-1 and TRBJ2-1, with 7 bases identical to TRBD1. Trimming cost V 0 bases and J 13 bases; bases outside gene matches: 6. The germline V gene encodes CDR1 DFQATT and CDR2 SNEGSKA (reference sequence). The CDR3 is 12 amino acids. DNA for the CDR3: TGCAGTGCTAGAGATGAGGGGGCAGTACAGTTCTTC. Amino acids: CSARDEGAVQFF.

This sequence joins TRBV19 and TRBJ2-1; 9 nucleotides line up with TRBD1. Trimming at V came to 5 bases and at J to 6 bases, leaving 5 bases not matched to a gene. The CDR3 has 14 amino acids. In germline, CDR1 is LNHDA, CDR2 SQIVND (reference sequence). The CDR3 loop reads CASSPGQGFNEQFF. The CDR3 DNA reads TGTGCCAGTAGTCCCGGACAGGGGTTCAATGAGCAGTTCTTC.

This clonotype has a count of ten or more. The chain links TRBV7-9 to TRBJ2-7; 8 bases match TRBD1. V shed 5 bases, J shed 5 bases, and the junction held 8 bases outside the gene matches. The germline V gene has CDR1 SEHNR and CDR2 FQNEAQ (reference sequence). The CDR3 consists of 14 residues. CDR3 DNA: TGTGCCAGCAGCGAAGACAGGGGTCCGAACGAGCAGTACTTC. Its translation: CASSEDRGPNEQYF.

The chain couples TRBV12-3 or TRBV12-4 to TRBJ1-1; 10 bases fit TRBD1. V shed 6 bases and J 4 bases; nucleotides not matched to a gene: 2. The CDR3 length is 13 residues. The CDR3 loop reads CASSWDRGTEAFF. The CDR3 DNA reads as TGTGCCAGCAGCTGGGACAGGGGCACTGAAGCTTTCTTT.

This clonotype was detected only a few times. J is TRBJ1-5 and V is TRBV18; TRBD1 might be the D (6 bases). CDR1 is KGHSH and CDR2 is LQKENI in the germline V gene. V shed 3 bases and J shed 5 bases, with 14 bases lying between them. CDR3 length: 15 residues. The CDR3 DNA sequence: TGTGCCAGCTCACCTACAGGGTCCATCGATCAGCCCCAGCATTTT. It codes for CASSPTGSIDQPQHF.

This clonotype was seen a few times. V gene TRBV27 combines with J gene TRBJ1-1; D call uncertain. The germline gives CDR1 MNHEY, CDR2 SMNVEV (reference sequence). The CDR3 consists of 13 residues. V dropped 2 bases and J dropped 1 base, with 5 bases sitting between them. The DNA of the CDR3 is TGTGCCAGCAGTTTACTGTGGAACACTGAAGCTTTCTTT. It translates to CASSLLWNTEAFF.

This clonotype was picked up a small number of times. In DNA form, the CDR3 reads TGTGCCAGCAGCTTAGAGACAGGGGGCAAACCCCAGCATTTT. Translating gives CASSLETGGKPQHF. The chain is built from TRBV7-9 and TRBJ1-5; 10 bases line up with TRBD1. The germline V gene encodes CDR1 SEHNR and CDR2 FQNEAQ (reference sequence). This CDR3 has 14 residues. J gave up 10 bases and V 1 base, and 4 bases lay outside the gene matches.

This clonotype was seen only a few times. This chain links TRBV7-9 with TRBJ2-7, with TRBD1 matching 7 bases. CDR1 SEHNR and CDR2 FQNEAQ come from the germline V gene (reference sequence). The junction had 8 bases not matched to a gene; V was cut back by 1 base and J by 5 bases. This CDR3 spans 15 amino acids. For the CDR3, the DNA is TGTGCCAGCAGCTTAGGGGGACAGCCCCTGGACGAGCAGTACTTC. The encoded protein is CASSLGGQPLDEQYF.

The gene calls are TRBV7-3 and TRBJ2-5, with D possibly being TRBD1 or TRBD2 (5 bases each). This CDR3 contains 15 residues. V was trimmed by 5 bases and J by 4 bases, leaving 17 bases between them. The V gene's germline CDR1 is SGHTA and CDR2 FQGTGA. The CDR3 sequence: CASSQGVGMRETQYF. The CDR3 coding sequence is TGTGCCAGCAGCCAGGGAGTAGGGATGCGAGAGACCCAGTACTTC.

The V call is TRBV5-1, the J call TRBJ1-1; D call uncertain. Germline V gives CDR1 SGHRS, CDR2 YFSETQ. The CDR3 extends over 14 amino acids. V lost 0 bases, J lost 1 base, and 7 bases lay in between. CDR3 bases: TGCGCCAGCAGCTTGGGGGAACCGAACACTGAAGCTTTCTTT. The encoded protein is CASSLGEPNTEAFF.

This clonotype was counted a few times. J is TRBJ1-3 and V is TRBV27; perhaps TRBD1 as D (6 bases). This CDR3 is 18 amino acids long. The ends were cut back, 5 bases at V and 1 base at J, with 21 bases in the middle. CDR1 and CDR2 from the germline V gene are MNHEY and SMNVEV (reference sequence). The CDR3 protein is CASSKQGPGAPSGNTIYF. CDR3 DNA: TGTGCCAGCAGTAAACAAGGTCCAGGGGCCCCGTCTGGAAACACCATATATTTT.

The genes are TRBV6-2 or TRBV6-3 and TRBJ1-5; 10 bases fit TRBD1. The CDR3 is 14 amino acids. CDR1 is MNHEY and CDR2 is SVGEGT in the germline V gene. V shed 9 bases and J 6 bases; nucleotides not matched to a gene: 8. The CDR3 region is CASNDRGQGQPQHF. For the CDR3, the DNA is TGTGCCAGTAATGACAGGGGGCAGGGTCAGCCCCAGCATTTT.

The sample holds many counts of this clonotype. The CDR3 nucleotides read TGCAGTGCTAGAGTAATGACAGGGTTAAAGCAGTTCTTC. Translating it yields CSARVMTGLKQFF. The rearrangement joins TRBV20-1 to TRBJ2-1; 7 bases map to TRBD1. The CDR3 spans 13 residues. Unmatched junction bases numbered 8, after V lost 1 base and J lost 11 bases. Germline V gene data show CDR1 as DFQATT and CDR2 as SNEGSKA (reference sequence).

This clonotype appeared a few times. The V gene is TRBV25-1, the J gene TRBJ2-2; 8 nucleotides agree with TRBD1. The V and J ends lost 4 bases and 0 bases, in that order; junction bases with no gene match: 10. The germline CDR1 and CDR2 sequences are MGHDK and SYGVNS. This CDR3 has 18 amino acids. Here the CDR3 reads CASSVTGQDFTNTGELFF. As DNA, the CDR3 is TGTGCCAGCAGTGTTACGGGACAGGACTTTACGAACACCGGGGAGCTGTTTTTT.